This TCR beta chain was obtained from a study of molecular identifiers for immune sequencing clone quantification. Ten or more counts support this clonotype. Antigen specificity is unknown. V dropped 6 bases and J dropped 1 base, with 20 bases sitting between them. This CDR3 has 17 residues. General observations from the study: Clones carrying above 20 RNA copies accounted for over 98% of effector molecules, under 1% in naive cells.

MiXCR, applied by TCRdb to the PCR reads, yields one record per CDR3 protein. The table has hundreds of thousands of distinct CDR3 sequences, over 20% seen once; the top ten hold 0.81%. The sequencing input was naive CD8+ T cells from blood, with Jurkat cell RNA spiked in. Subset meaning: FACS-sorted CD8+CD4-CCR7+CD45RA+ naive T cells. The chain carries TRBV12-3 or TRBV12-4 and TRBJ2-3; D possibly corresponds to TRBD2 (6 bases). The sequence derives from a human donor in good health. Some libraries in this study had Jurkat cell RNA spiked in. This CDR3 reads CASSPQVGGKGTDTQYF. The DNA for the CDR3 is TGTGCCAGCAGCCCTCAGGTCGGGGGAAAGGGCACAGATACGCAGTATTTT.